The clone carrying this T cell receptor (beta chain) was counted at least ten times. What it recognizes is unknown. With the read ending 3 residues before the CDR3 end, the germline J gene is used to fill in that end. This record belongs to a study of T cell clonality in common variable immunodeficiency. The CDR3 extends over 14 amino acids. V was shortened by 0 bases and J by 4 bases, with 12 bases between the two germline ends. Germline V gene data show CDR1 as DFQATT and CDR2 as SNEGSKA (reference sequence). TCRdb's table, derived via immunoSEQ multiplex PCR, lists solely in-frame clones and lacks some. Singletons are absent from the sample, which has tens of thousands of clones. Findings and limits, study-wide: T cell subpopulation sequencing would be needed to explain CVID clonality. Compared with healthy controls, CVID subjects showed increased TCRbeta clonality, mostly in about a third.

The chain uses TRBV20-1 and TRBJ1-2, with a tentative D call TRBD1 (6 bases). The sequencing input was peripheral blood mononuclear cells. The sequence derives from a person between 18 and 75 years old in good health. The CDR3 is CSARDQGPGYGYTF. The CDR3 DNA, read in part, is TGCAGTGCTAGAGACCAGGGGCCGGGCTATGGC.